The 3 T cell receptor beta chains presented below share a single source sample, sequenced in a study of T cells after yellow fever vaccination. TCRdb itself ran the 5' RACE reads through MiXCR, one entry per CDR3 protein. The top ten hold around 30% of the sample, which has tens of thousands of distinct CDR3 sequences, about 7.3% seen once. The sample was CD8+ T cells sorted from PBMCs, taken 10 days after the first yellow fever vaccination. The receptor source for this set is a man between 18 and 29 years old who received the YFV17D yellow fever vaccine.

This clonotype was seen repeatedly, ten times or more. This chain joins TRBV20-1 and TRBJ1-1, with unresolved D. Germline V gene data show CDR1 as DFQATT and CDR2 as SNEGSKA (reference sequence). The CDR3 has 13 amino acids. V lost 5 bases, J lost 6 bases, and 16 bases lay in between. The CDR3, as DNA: TGCAGTGCTCCTTTAGTAACTGGCGCTGAAGCTTTCTTT. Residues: CSAPLVTGAEAFF.

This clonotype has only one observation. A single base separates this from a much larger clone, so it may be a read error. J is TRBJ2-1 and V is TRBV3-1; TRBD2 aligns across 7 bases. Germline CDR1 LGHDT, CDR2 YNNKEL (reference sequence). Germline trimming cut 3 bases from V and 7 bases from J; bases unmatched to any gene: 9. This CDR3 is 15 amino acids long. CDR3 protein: CASSHRDGGLNEQFF. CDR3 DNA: TGTGCCAGCAGCCATCGTGACGGGGGGTTGAATGAGCAGTTCTTC.

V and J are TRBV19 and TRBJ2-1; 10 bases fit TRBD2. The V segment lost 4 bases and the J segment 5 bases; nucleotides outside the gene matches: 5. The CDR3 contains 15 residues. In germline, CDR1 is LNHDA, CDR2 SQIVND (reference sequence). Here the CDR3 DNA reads TGTGCCAGTAGTAGAACTAGCGGGGACCACAATGAGCAGTTCTTC. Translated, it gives CASSRTSGDHNEQFF.